This T cell receptor beta chain was sequenced during a study of beta chain features in type 1 diabetes (dated by TCRdb to the late 2010s). Broadly, across the study: Patients and healthy donors did not differ in mean age, gender distribution, total cell number or subset yield. A total of around 110,000,000 sorted cells were examined across all samples, and a strong correlation was observed between cell number per subset and RNA yield. In the study, TCRB repertoires of sorted circulating CD4+ T cell subsets from recently diagnosed type 1 diabetes patients were compared with those of matched healthy donors. Naive and central memory subsets were obtained from all 30 or so donors, but regulatory and stem cell-like memory subsets were isolated from only 8 patients and roughly eight healthy donors.

Beyond this particular receptor, the publication reports: Shorter templates might have been favored by PCR, but patient and control samples were amplified and corrected together, so both groups would have been affected equally by any skew. Because small numbers of individuals were included in the HLA sub-analyses, any influence of HLA type on TCRB rearrangement was left unresolved. Sequencing cDNA rather than genomic DNA could over-represent highly expressing activated cells, although activation and CD3 levels did not differ between groups. Naive, central memory and regulatory TCRB repertoires appeared to be more similar among patients than among healthy donors. At VDJ recombination sites, patients with type 1 diabetes made fewer insertions and deleted more nucleotides, a pattern implying thymic rearrangement abnormalities. In all four CD4+ subsets, TCRB CDR3 length was moderately but significantly shorter in type 1 diabetes patients.

The CDR3 covers 12 residues, taking in both the cysteine and the phenylalanine. CDR3 DNA is the only sequence kept; it has 36 bases, read in frame from the first base. The V end loses 1 base and the J end loses 4 bases, and a stretch of 5 bases separates them. The CDR1 and CDR2 encoded by the germline V gene are SGHTA and FQGNSA. A single peripheral blood draw of around 0.11 L on average was collected from each donor into heparinised tubes. Naive, central memory, regulatory and stem cell-like memory CD4+ T cells were sorted on a BD FACSAria II using a panel including CD45RO, CCR7, CD25, CD127, CD95 and CD27. Purity was above 98% for every sorted population. PBMCs were isolated immediately by Lymphoprep density gradient centrifugation and stained directly without culture. So that batch effects would be minimized, each experiment stained and sorted samples in pairs, pairing one healthy donor with one patient.

The entire isolated RNA was reverse transcribed using the High Capacity cDNA Reverse Transcription Kit, and thus expressed TCRB transcripts were sequenced. Naive, central memory and regulatory T cell samples underwent deep immunoSEQ sequencing, averaging approximately 3.5 million total reads per sample. Sorted cells were lysed in RLT buffer, and RNA was extracted using DNase-treated RNeasy Micro or Mini kits according to cell number. Each cell subset was processed on its own to prevent cross-contamination, while patient and healthy donor samples were processed together. The immunoSEQ multiplex PCR was used to amplify TCRB sequences from cDNA, yielding 87-bp fragments that span the CDR3 region. The amplicons were sequenced using the Illumina HiSeq platform. Regarding the original processing steps: Synthetic template baselines were used to correct PCR bias computationally, reads within Hamming distance 2 were collapsed, and singletons that could not be merged were discarded. Reads were aligned to IMGT to assign V, D and J genes, CDR3 length, and insertions or deletions at six rearrangement sites. Within each subset, clonotype counts were normalized to sorted cell number, after which true diversity and Gini coefficients were computed with the tcR R package. Repertoire sharing was quantified using the overlap coefficient calculated on TCRB nucleotide sequences. Out-of-frame TCRB sequences from naive cells were analyzed as a proxy for the pre-selection repertoire. Entries here come from immuneACCESS through TCRdb and include only in-frame sequences with V and J called. Some clones fail to appear in such tables; in the studies checked, an unresolved V gene covers under half of the shortfall, and the cause of the remainder is unknown. V and J calls plus clone size are reproduced from that table; the DNA served to infer D and trimming. This sample holds 150,000 to 200,000 clones; about 63% were observed only once. The leading ten clones occupy 0.08% to 0.09% of the sample.

A word on this clone: It has no known antigen specificity. No quality values exist for individual bases; no much larger clone is one base distant. This sample includes further DNA sequences coding for the same CDR3.

Sequenced input: naive CD4+ T cells from blood. The cell subset or site tag for this specimen amounts to: true naive CD4+ T cells. This clonotype was sampled from a man aged 25-45 years with type 1 diabetes. The chain uses TRBV7-2 and TRBJ2-7, with the identity of the D gene unclear. The CDR3 region has the sequence CASSLVGYEQYF. The DNA sequence is TGTGCCAGCAGCTTAGTAGGATACGAGCAGTACTTC.